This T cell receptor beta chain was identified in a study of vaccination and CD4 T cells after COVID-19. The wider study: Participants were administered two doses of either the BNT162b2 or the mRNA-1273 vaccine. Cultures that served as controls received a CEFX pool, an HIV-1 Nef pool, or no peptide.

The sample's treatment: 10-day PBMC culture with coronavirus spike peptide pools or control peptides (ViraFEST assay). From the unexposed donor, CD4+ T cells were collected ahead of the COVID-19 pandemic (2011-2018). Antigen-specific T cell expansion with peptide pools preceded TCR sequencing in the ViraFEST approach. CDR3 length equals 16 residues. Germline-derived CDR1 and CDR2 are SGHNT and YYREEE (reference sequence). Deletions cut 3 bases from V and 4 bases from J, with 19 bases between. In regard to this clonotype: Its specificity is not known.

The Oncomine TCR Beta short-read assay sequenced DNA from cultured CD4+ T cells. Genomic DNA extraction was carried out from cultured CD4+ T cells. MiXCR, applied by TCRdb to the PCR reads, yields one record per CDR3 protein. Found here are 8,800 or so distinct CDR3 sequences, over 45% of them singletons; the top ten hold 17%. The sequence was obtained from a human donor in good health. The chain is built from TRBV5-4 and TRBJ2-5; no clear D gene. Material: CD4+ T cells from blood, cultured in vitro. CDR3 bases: TGTGCCAGCAGCTCCCCGGGCAGGACGGCAGGAGAGACCCAGTACTTC. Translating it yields CASSSPGRTAGETQYF.